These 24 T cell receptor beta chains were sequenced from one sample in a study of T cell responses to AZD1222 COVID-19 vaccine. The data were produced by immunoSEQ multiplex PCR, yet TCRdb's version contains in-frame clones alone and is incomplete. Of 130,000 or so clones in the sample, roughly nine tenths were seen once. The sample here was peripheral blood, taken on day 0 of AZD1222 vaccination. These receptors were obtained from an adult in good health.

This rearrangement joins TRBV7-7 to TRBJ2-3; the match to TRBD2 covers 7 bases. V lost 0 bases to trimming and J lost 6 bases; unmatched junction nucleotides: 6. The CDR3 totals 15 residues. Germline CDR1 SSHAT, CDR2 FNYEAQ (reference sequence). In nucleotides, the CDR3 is TGTGCCAGCAGCTTAGCGCGGGGGATTGGGGATACGCAGTATTTT. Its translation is CASSLARGIGDTQYF.

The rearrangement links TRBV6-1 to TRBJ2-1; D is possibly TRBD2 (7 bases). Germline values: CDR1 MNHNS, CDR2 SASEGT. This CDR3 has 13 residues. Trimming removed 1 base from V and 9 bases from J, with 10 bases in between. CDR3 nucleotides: TGTGCCAGCAGTGAAGGGAGGGGGGGTGAGCAGTTCTTC. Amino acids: CASSEGRGGEQFF.

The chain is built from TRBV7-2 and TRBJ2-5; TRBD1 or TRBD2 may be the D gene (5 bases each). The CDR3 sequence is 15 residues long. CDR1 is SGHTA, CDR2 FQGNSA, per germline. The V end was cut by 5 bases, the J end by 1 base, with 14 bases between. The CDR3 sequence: CASSPLGTAQETQYF. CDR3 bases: TGTGCCAGCAGCCCCCTCGGGACGGCCCAAGAGACCCAGTACTTC.

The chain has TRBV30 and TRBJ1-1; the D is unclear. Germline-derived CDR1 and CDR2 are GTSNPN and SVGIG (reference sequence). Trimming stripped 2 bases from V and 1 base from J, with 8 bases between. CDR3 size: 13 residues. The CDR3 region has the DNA TGTGCCTGGAGTCTTACGACGAACACTGAAGCTTTCTTT. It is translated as CAWSLTTNTEAFF.

The CDR3 nucleotides read TGTGCCAGCAGCTTAGCAACCATCCCGGACCCGAAGGGATACTACGAGCAGTACTTC. Translated, it gives CASSLATIPDPKGYYEQYF. The rearrangement links TRBV7-8 to TRBJ2-7; D not resolved. In germline, CDR1 is SGHVS, CDR2 FQNEAQ. This CDR3 spans 19 amino acids. V was clipped by 0 bases and J by 3 bases, with 24 bases between them.

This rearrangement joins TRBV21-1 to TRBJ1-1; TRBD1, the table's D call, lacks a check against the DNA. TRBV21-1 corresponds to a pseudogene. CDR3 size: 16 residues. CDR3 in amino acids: CASSKSPGEMNTEAFF. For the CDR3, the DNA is TGTGCCAGCAGCAAATCCCCAGGGGAAATGAACACTGAAGCTTTCTTT.

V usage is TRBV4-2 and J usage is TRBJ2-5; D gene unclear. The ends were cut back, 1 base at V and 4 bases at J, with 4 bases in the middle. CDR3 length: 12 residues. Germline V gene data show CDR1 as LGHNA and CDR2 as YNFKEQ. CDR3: CASSQGGETQYF. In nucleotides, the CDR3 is TGTGCCAGCAGCCAAGGGGGAGAGACCCAGTACTTC.

The CDR3 nucleotides read TGTGCCAGCAGCTTATTAAGCAGCAACAGGGCAACAGATACGCAGTATTTT. This translates into CASSLLSSNRATDTQYF. This chain links TRBV5-6 with TRBJ2-3, with a tentative D call TRBD1 (6 bases). CDR1 and CDR2 (germline): SGHDT, YYEEEE. V dropped 2 bases and J dropped 3 bases, with 19 bases sitting between them. The CDR3 is 17 amino acids.

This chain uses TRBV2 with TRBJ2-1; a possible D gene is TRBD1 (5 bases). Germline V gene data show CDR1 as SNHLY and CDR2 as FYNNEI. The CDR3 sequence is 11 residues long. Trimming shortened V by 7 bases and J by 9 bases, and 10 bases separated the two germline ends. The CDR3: CASMQGFEQFF. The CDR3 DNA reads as TGTGCCAGCATGCAGGGTTTTGAGCAGTTCTTC.

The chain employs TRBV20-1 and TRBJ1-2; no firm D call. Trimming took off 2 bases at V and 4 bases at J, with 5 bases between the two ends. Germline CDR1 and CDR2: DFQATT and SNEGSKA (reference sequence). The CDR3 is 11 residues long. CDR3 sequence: CSARTPYGYTF. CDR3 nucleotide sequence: TGCAGTGCTAGAACACCCTATGGCTACACCTTC.

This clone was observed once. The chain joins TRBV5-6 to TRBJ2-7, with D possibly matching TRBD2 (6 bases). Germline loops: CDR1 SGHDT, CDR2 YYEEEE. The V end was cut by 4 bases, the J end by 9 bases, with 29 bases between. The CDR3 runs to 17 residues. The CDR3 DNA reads TGTGCCAGCAGCCGGAGGGCGAGGGGCACCCTAGGTGGGGCGCAGTACTTC. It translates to CASSRRARGTLGGAQYF.

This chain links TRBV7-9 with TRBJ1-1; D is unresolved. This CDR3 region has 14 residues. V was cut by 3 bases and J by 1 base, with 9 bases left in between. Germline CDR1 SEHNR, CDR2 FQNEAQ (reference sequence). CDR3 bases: TGTGCCAGCAGCTTGGGTCACAGGAACACTGAAGCTTTCTTT. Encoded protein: CASSLGHRNTEAFF.

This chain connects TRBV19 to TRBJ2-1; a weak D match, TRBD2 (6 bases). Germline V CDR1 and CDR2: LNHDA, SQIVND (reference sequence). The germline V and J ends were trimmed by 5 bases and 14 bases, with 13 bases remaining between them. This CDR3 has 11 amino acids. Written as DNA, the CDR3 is TGTGCCAGTAGTGCGGGGCTCGAGAAGTTCTTC. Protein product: CASSAGLEKFF.

The CDR3: CASSHGVINYGYTF. For the CDR3, the DNA is TGCGCCAGCAGCCACGGGGTTATTAACTATGGCTACACCTTC. The chain links TRBV5-1 to TRBJ1-2; D remains unclear. V gave up 4 bases and J gave up 1 base, with 11 bases separating them. This CDR3 is built from 14 residues. Germline V gives CDR1 SGHRS, CDR2 YFSETQ.

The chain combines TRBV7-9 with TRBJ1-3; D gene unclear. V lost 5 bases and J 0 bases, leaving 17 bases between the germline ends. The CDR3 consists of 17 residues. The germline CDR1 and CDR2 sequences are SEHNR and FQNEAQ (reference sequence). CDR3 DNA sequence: TGTGCCAGCAGCCTACCCCTGCCTACGTTCTCTGGAAACACCATATATTTT. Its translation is CASSLPLPTFSGNTIYF.

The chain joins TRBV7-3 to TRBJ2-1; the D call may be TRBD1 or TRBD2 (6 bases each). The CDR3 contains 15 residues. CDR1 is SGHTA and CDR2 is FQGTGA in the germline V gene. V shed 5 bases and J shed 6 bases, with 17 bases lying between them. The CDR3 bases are TGTGCCAGCAGCCGTCGTCGAACGGGGGCCAATGAGCAGTTCTTC. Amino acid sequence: CASSRRRTGANEQFF.

The CDR3 nucleotides read TGTGCCATCGGTGTGGGGGAGAGGCAGCCCCAGCATTTT. Protein: CAIGVGERQPQHF. The gene calls are TRBV10-3 and TRBJ1-5; TRBD1 might be the D (5 bases). Trimming shortened V by 8 bases and J by 7 bases, and 15 bases separated the two germline ends. The V gene's germline CDR1 is ENHRY and CDR2 SYGVKD. The CDR3 spans 13 residues.

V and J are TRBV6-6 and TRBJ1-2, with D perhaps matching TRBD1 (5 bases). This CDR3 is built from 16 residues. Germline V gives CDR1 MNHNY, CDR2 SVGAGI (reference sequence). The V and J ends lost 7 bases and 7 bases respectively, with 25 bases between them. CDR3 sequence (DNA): TGTGCCAGCACACATAGCAAGGGGTTCGATAAGCTTGGCTACACCTTC. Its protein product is CASTHSKGFDKLGYTF.

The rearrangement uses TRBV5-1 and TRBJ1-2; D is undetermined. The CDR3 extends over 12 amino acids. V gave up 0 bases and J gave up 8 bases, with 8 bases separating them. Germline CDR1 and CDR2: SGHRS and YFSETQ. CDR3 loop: CASSLGQSGYTF. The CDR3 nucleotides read TGCGCCAGCAGCTTGGGCCAGAGCGGCTACACCTTC.

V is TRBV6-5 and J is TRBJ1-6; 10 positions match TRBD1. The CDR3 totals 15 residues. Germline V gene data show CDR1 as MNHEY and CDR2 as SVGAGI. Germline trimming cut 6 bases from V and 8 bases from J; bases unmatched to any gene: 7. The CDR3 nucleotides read TGTGCCAGCAGGCGACAGGGGACAGGGGATTCACCCCTCCACTTT. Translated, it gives CASRRQGTGDSPLHF.

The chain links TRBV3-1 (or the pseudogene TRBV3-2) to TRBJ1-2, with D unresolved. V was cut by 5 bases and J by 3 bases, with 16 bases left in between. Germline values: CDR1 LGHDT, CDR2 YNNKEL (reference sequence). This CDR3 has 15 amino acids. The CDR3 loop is CASSLGLRPYYGYTF. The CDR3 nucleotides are TGTGCCAGCAGCTTAGGCCTTCGCCCCTACTATGGCTACACCTTC.

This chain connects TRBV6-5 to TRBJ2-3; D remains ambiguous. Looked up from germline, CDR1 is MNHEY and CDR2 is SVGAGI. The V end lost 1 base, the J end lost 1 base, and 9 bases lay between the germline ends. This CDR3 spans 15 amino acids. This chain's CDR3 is CASSYWPLRTDTQYF. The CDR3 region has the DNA TGTGCCAGCAGTTACTGGCCTCTCCGCACAGATACGCAGTATTTT.

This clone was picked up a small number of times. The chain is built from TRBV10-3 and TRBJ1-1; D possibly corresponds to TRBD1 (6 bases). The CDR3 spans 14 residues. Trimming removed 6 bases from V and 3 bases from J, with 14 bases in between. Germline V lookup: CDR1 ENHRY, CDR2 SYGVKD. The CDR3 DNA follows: TGTGCCATCAGACGACAGGTGTCGGACACTGAAGCTTTCTTT. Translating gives CAIRRQVSDTEAFF.

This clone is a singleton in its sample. The CDR3 sequence is CASRPGPGNTIYF. CDR3 coding DNA: TGTGCCAGCAGGCCTGGGCCTGGAAACACCATATATTTT. This chain uses TRBV6-5 with TRBJ1-3; D gene uncertain. The CDR3 has 13 amino acids. The ends were cut back, 6 bases at V and 2 bases at J, with 8 bases in the middle. CDR1 MNHEY and CDR2 SVGAGI come from the germline V gene.